This T cell receptor beta chain was obtained from a study of regulatory T cells in long-lasting Graves disease. Building the TCR beta libraries relied on iRepertoire HTBI primers, and CDR3 regions underwent Arm-PCR. TCRdb redid the calling of the multiplex PCR reads with MiXCR, one entry per CDR3 protein. This sample has roughly 500,000 distinct CDR3 sequences, with 22% found just once. This clonotype was seen a few times. Time point in this sample: persistent/refractory GD, antithyroid drugs over 5 years with positive TRAb. TCR sequences were obtained from RNA taken from PBMCs. Trimming shortened V by 4 bases and J by 0 bases, and 10 bases separated the two germline ends. Per germline, CDR1 SGHNT and CDR2 YYREEE (reference sequence). The CDR3 is made up of 14 amino acids.

This chain connects TRBV5-4 to TRBJ1-1, with a possible D match to TRBD1 (5 bases). The clonotype originates from a female donor with Graves disease. The specimen was peripheral blood mononuclear cells (PBMCs), collected when the disease was refractory, from a patient treated with antithyroid drugs. The CDR3: CASSRQYLNTEAFF. The DNA for the CDR3 is TGTGCCAGCAGCCGACAGTACTTGAACACTGAAGCTTTCTTT.